The present TCR beta chain was sequenced within a study of CD8+ T cells in alopecia areata. The treatment was: oral pan-JAK inhibitor, 5-10 mg twice daily. Germline loops: CDR1 SGDLS, CDR2 YYNGEE. V was trimmed by 4 bases and J by 0 bases, leaving 13 bases between them. The CDR3 is 16 residues long. It was cDNA, reverse transcribed from extracted RNA, that served as the sequencing template. Sequencing used immunoSEQ multiplex PCR; TCRdb keeps in-frame clones, though not all of them. The sample holds under 130,000 clones, about nine tenths seen once. The chain has TRBV9 and TRBJ2-2; D not resolved. This TCR came from a human donor with alopecia areata. Sample: CD8+ T cells sorted from blood, taken at week 34, from a patient treated with tofacitinib. The CDR3 protein is CASSPRRETNTGELFF. In nucleotides, the CDR3 is TGTGCCAGCAGCCCCCGGAGAGAAACGAACACCGGGGAGCTGTTTTTT.